This T cell receptor (beta chain) was sequenced for a study of blood T cells in healthy people across ages. V lost 1 base and J lost 0; bases outside the gene matches: 5. CDR3 size: 16 residues. Germline V lookup: CDR1 MGHRA, CDR2 YSYEKL. The draw of peripheral blood yielded roughly 9.4 milliliters from each donor. Total RNA, at least 6 micrograms per sample, was extracted from PBMCs. Then a second PCR, running roughly 7 to 11 cycles, was carried out with a sample-barcoded 5' primer and a J-beta primer mix. TCRdb ran MiXCR on the 5' RACE reads and lists one entry per CDR3 protein. This sample has about 970,000 distinct CDR3 sequences; roughly half occur once, and the top ten carry about 20%.

The sequenced sample consisted of blood. The receptor comes from a woman aged 60-75 years in good health. V usage is TRBV4-1 and J usage is TRBJ1-2, with 7 bases that match TRBD1. DNA of the CDR3: TGCGCCAGCAGCCAAGGACAGGGAATTCCTAACTATGGCTACACCTTC. It yields the protein CASSQGQGIPNYGYTF.